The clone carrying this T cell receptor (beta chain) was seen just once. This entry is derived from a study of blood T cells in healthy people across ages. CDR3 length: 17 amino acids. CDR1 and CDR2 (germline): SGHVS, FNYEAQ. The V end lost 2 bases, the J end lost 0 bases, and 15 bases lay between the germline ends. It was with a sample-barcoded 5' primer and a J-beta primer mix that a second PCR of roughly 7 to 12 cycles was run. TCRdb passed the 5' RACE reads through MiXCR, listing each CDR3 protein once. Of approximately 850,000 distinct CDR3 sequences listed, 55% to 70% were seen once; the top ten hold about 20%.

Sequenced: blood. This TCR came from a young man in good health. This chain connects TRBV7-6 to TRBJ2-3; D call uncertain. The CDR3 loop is CASSLFLAATSTDTQYF. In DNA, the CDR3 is TGTGCCAGCAGCTTATTCTTGGCAGCTACTAGCACAGATACGCAGTATTTT.